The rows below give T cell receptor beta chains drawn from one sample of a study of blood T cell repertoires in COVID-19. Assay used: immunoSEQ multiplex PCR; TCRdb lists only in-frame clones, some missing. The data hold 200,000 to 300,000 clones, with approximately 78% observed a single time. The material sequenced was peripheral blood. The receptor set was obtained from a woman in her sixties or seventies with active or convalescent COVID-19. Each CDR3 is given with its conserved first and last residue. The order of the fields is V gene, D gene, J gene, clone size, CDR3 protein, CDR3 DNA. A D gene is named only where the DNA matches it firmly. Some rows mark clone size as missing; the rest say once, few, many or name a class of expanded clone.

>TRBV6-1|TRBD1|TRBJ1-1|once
CASSGQGANTEAFF
TGTGCCAGCAGTGGACAGGGGGCCAACACTGAAGCTTTCTTT
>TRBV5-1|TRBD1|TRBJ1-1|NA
CASSLSQGAGGIRMNTEAFF
TGCGCCAGCAGCTTGTCCCAAGGTGCAGGGGGCATCAGGATGAACACTGAAGCTTTCTTT
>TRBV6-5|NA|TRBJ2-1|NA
CASSPTASSYNEQFF
TGTGCCAGCAGCCCGACAGCGAGCTCCTACAATGAGCAGTTCTTC
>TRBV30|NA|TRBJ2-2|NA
CAWRRGTTGELFF
TGTGCCTGGAGGCGGGGAACCACCGGGGAGCTGTTTTTT
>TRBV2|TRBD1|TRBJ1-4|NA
CASRGGQGAFATNEKLFF
TGTGCCAGCAGAGGAGGACAGGGGGCATTTGCAACTAATGAAAAACTGTTTTTT
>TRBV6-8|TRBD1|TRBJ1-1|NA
CASSQSGDRENTEAFF
TGTGCCAGCAGCCAATCCGGGGACAGAGAAAACACTGAAGCTTTCTTT
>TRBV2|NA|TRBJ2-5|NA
CASSLETTETQYF
TGTGCCAGCAGTTTGGAGACGACAGAGACCCAGTACTTC
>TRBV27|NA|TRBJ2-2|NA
CASSLSTRSGELFF
TGTGCCAGCAGTTTATCGACGCGGTCCGGGGAGCTGTTTTTT
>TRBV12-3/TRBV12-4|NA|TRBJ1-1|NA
CASSAIPTEAFF
TGTGCCAGCAGTGCTATTCCAACTGAAGCTTTCTTT
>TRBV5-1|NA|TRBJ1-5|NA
CASSLSGGSNQPQHF
TGCGCCAGCAGCTTGTCGGGAGGATCCAATCAGCCCCAGCATTTT
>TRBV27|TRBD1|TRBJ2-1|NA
CASSPRTGVPYNEQFF
TGTGCCAGCAGTCCGAGGACAGGGGTACCCTACAATGAGCAGTTCTTC
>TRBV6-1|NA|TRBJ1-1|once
CASSELGSFTGAEAFF
TGTGCCAGCAGTGAATTGGGCAGCTTCACAGGCGCTGAAGCTTTCTTT
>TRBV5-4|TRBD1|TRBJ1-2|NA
CASSPGGLNYGYTF
TGTGCCAGCAGCCCAGGGGGGCTTAACTATGGCTACACCTTC
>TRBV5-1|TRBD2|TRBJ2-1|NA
CASSRLAESYNEQFF
TGCGCCAGCAGCCGGCTAGCGGAAAGCTACAATGAGCAGTTCTTC
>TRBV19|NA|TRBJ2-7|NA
CASSMGRGVEQYF
TGTGCCAGTAGTATGGGCAGGGGGGTCGAGCAGTACTTC
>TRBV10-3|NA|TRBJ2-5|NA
CAISEPTGMIQETQYF
TGTGCCATCAGTGAGCCGACAGGAATGATCCAAGAGACCCAGTACTTC
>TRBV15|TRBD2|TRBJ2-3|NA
CATSRDLAGGLGTQYF
TGTGCCACCAGCAGAGATCTAGCGGGGGGGCTTGGTACGCAGTATTTT
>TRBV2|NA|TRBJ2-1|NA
CANRGNNEQFF
TGTGCCAACCGGGGGAACAATGAGCAGTTCTTC
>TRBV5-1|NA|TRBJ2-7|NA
CASSLTGRVGSYEQYF
TGCGCCAGCAGCTTGACAGGACGGGTGGGGTCCTACGAGCAGTACTTC
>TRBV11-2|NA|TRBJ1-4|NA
CASTPASQGTNEKLFF
TGTGCCAGCACCCCAGCCTCGCAGGGGACTAATGAAAAACTGTTTTTT
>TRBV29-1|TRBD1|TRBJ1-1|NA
CSVIRGDTEAFF
TGCAGCGTTATCAGGGGGGATACTGAAGCTTTCTTT
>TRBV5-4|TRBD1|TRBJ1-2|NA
CASSMGTVNYGYTF
TGTGCCAGCAGCATGGGGACAGTAAACTATGGCTACACCTTC
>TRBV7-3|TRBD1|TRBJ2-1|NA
CASSLMTGVGNEQFF
TGTGCCAGCAGCCTAATGACAGGGGTAGGCAATGAGCAGTTCTTC
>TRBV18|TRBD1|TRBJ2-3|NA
CASSPGTDTDTQYF
TGTGCCAGCTCACCCGGGACAGATACAGATACGCAGTATTTT
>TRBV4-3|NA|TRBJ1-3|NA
CASSQLTGTSGNTIYF
TGCGCCAGCAGCCAGTTGACAGGAACCTCTGGAAACACCATATATTTT
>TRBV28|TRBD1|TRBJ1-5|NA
CASSLTGRADQPQHF
TGTGCCAGCAGTTTGACAGGGCGCGCGGATCAGCCCCAGCATTTT
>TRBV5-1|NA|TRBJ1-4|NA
CASSLAVGGFGKLFF
TGCGCCAGCAGCTTGGCCGTGGGAGGGTTCGGAAAACTGTTTTTT
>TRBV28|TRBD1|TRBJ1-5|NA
CASSSAWTGGNQPQHF
TGTGCCAGCAGTTCTGCTTGGACAGGGGGCAATCAGCCCCAGCATTTT
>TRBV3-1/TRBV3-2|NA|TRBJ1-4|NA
CASSLRGAQGEKLFF
TGTGCCAGCAGCCTCCGGGGGGCTCAAGGTGAAAAACTGTTTTTT
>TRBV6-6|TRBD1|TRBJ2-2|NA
CASSYGTGKAGGELFF
TGTGCCAGCAGTTACGGGACAGGGAAAGCGGGCGGGGAGCTGTTTTTT
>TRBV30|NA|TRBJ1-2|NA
CAWSVHTGYTF
TGTGCCTGGAGTGTACATACCGGCTACACCTTC
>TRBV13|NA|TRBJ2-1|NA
CASSLGLPNEQFF
TGTGCCAGCAGCTTAGGACTCCCAAATGAGCAGTTCTTC
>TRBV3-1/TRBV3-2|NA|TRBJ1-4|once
CASSQEGLSNEKLFF
TGTGCCAGCAGCCAAGAGGGACTATCTAATGAAAAACTGTTTTTT
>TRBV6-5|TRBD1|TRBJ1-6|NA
CASSRTGSSPLHF
TGTGCCAGCAGTAGGACAGGGAGTTCACCCCTCCACTTT
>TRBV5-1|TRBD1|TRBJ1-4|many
CASSLRTGANEKLFF
TGCGCCAGCAGCTTGAGGACAGGCGCTAATGAAAAACTGTTTTTT
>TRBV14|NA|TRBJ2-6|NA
CASSQDPWGRANVLTF
TGTGCCAGCAGCCAAGACCCATGGGGCAGGGCCAACGTCCTGACTTTC
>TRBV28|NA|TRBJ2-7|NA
CASRVDYEQYF
TGTGCCAGCAGGGTAGATTACGAGCAGTACTTC
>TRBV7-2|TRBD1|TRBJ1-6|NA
CASSLVGQGSLSPLHF
TGTGCCAGCAGCTTAGTGGGACAGGGATCCCTTTCACCCCTCCACTTT
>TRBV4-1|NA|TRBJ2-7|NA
CASSQTPTGIPYEQYF
TGCGCCAGCAGCCAAACCCCGACCGGGATTCCCTACGAGCAGTACTTC
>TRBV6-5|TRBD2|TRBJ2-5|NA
CASSRTSGGQETQYF
TGTGCCAGCAGTCGGACTAGCGGGGGACAAGAGACCCAGTACTTC
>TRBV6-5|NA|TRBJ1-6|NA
CASSCLEGNNSPLHF
TGTGCCAGCAGTTGCCTAGAGGGCAATAATTCACCCCTCCACTTT
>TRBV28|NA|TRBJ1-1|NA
CASSSTGYREGTEAFF
TGTGCCAGCAGTTCCACAGGCTACAGGGAGGGCACTGAAGCTTTCTTT
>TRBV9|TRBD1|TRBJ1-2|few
CASSLPGTGRFGGYTF
TGTGCCAGCAGCCTTCCCGGGACAGGGAGGTTTGGTGGCTACACCTTC
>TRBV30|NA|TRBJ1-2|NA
CAWSGEWGGYTF
TGTGCCTGGAGTGGGGAGTGGGGTGGCTACACCTTC
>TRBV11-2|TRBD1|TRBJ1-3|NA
CASSLGTGSNTIYF
TGTGCCAGCAGCTTAGGGACAGGGAGCAACACCATATATTTT
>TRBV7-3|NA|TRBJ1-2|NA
CAVGGNYGYTF
TGTGCCGTCGGGGGAAACTATGGCTACACCTTC
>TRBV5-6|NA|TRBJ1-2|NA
CASSLRQAYGYTF
TGTGCCAGCAGCTTGCGGCAGGCCTATGGCTACACCTTC
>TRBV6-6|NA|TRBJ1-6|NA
CASRSGYNSPLHF
TGTGCCAGCAGGTCAGGCTATAATTCACCCCTCCACTTT
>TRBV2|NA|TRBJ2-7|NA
CASSEDRFSYEQYF
TGTGCCAGCAGTGAAGACAGGTTCTCCTACGAGCAGTACTTC
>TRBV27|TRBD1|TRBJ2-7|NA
CASSLSPTGVRNEQYF
TGTGCCAGCAGTTTATCGCCGACAGGGGTGAGGAACGAGCAGTACTTC
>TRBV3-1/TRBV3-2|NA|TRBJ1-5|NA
CASSQDARARRDVPKQDQPQHF
TGTGCCAGCAGCCAAGATGCCAGGGCGAGGAGAGATGTCCCCAAACAAGATCAGCCCCAGCATTTT
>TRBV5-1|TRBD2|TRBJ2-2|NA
CASSLAGGTGELFF
TGCGCCAGCAGCTTGGCCGGGGGGACCGGGGAGCTGTTTTTT
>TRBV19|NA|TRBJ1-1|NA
CASSLAGNTEAFF
TGTGCCAGTAGTTTGGCAGGGAACACTGAAGCTTTCTTT